The entry below describes one T cell receptor beta chain. Germline-derived CDR1 and CDR2 are SGHNT and YENEEA. V lost 7 bases and J lost 2, with 17 bases in between. The CDR3 is made up of 15 amino acids. Some clones are missing from TCRdb's copy, which holds only in-frame ones; the method was immunoSEQ multiplex PCR. In the table there are about 76,000 clones, 92% of which are singletons. The data belong to a study of resident and recirculating memory T cells in vitiligo. This receptor was identified in a male donor with vitiligo. V usage is TRBV11-3 and J usage is TRBJ1-1; a weak D match, TRBD1 (6 bases). The sample comprised blood. This CDR3 reads CASNLGGAANTEAFF. The CDR3 DNA reads as TGTGCCAGCAACCTCGGGGGGGCTGCAAACACTGAAGCTTTCTTT.